The present TCR beta chain was sequenced within a study of cytomegalovirus exposure and HLA in healthy donors. In the case of this clone: Its specificity is unknown.

PCR involved 60 Vbeta and 13 Jbeta primers. Sequenced by immunoSEQ multiplex PCR; TCRdb stores in-frame clones only, minus some. This sample has some 180,000 clones; about three quarters occur once, and the top ten carry 3.7%. Study results and caveats: Later work found most CMV-associated TCR beta chains apparently HLA-restricted. In a later analysis, at a false discovery rate of 0.05, approximately 18,000 TCR beta sequences were associated with HLA alleles.

This CDR3 contains 14 residues. V lost 1 base and J 5 bases, leaving 11 bases between the germline ends. Per the germline V gene, CDR1 is SEHNR and CDR2 is FQNEAQ (reference sequence). The chain combines TRBV7-9 with TRBJ1-1; unclear D gene. The specimen sequenced was PBMCs. The TCR was taken from a woman aged 60-75 years in good health and CMV-seropositive. The CDR3 coding sequence is TGTGCCAGCAGCTTAGGATCCCCACGGACTGAAGCTTTCTTT. Encoded protein: CASSLGSPRTEAFF. Based on the CDR3 plus reference TRBV7-9 and TRBJ1-1, the full variable domain is DTGVSQNPRHKITKRGQNVTFRCDPISEHNRLYWYRQTLGQGPEFLTYFQNEAQLEKSRLLSDRFSAERPKGSFSTLEIQRTEQGDSAMYLCASSLGSPRTEAFFGQGTRLTVV.